This T cell receptor (beta chain) was found in a study of response to subunit inactivated influenza vaccine. The CDR3 is 15 amino acids. Trimming removed 5 bases from V and 4 bases from J, with 15 bases in between. CDR1 is MDHEN and CDR2 is SYDVKM in the germline V gene. To note about this clonotype: The antigen remains undetermined.

Using its own MiXCR run on the RT-PCR reads, TCRdb lists one record per CDR3 protein. The repertoire has roughly 190,000 distinct CDR3 sequences, around 14% of them found once; the top ten carry under 30%. Study findings and constraints: The authors suggested that every seasonal influenza vaccination recruits few new T cells.

The sequence was collected from a man aged 50 to 59 who received an inactivated influenza vaccine. The source was CD8+ T cells sorted from PBMCs, collected less than 6 days after vaccination. The V call is TRBV28, the J call TRBJ1-3, with D possibly matching TRBD1 (5 bases). The CDR3 protein is CASSTLGGGGNTIYF. CDR3 bases: TGTGCCAGCAGTACCCTAGGCGGGGGAGGAAACACCATATATTTT.